This T cell receptor (beta chain) was recovered during a study of T cell clones after liver transplantation. About this clone: Its matching antigen is unknown.

Broader study findings: In 5 of 8 subjects, circulating graft-donor-reactive CD4 TCRbeta sequences fell significantly after transplant.

Produced via immunoSEQ multiplex PCR; TCRdb's table is partial and in-frame only. The sample comprises tens of thousands of clones, 65% to 85% of which are singletons, and approximately 0.45% rests with the top ten. CDR3 length equals 14 residues. V was pared by 2 bases and J by 7 bases, with 2 bases of the junction left unmatched. Germline CDR1 reads MNHNY; CDR2 reads SVGAGI (reference sequence). The sample in question was CD4+ T cells from blood, obtained about 46 months after liver transplant. The rearrangement links TRBV6-6 to TRBJ1-3; 10 bases agree with TRBD1. The clonotype comes from a human patient who received a liver transplant. A subset of T cells may come from the graft donor. The CDR3 spells CASSYAGQGNTIYF. The CDR3 nucleotides read TGTGCCAGCAGTTACGCGGGACAGGGGAACACCATATATTTT.